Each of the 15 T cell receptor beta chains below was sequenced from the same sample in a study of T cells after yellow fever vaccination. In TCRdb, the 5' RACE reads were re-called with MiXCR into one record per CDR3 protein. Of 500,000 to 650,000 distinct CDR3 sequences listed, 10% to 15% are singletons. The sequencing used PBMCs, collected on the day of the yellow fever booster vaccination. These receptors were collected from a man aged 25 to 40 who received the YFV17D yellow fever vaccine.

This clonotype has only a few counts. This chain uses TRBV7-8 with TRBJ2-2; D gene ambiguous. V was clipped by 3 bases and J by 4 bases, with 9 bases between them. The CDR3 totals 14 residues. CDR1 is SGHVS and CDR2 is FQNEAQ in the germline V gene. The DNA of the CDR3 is TGTGCCAGCAGCTTGGGCCCCTCCACCGGGGAGCTGTTTTTT. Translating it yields CASSLGPSTGELFF.

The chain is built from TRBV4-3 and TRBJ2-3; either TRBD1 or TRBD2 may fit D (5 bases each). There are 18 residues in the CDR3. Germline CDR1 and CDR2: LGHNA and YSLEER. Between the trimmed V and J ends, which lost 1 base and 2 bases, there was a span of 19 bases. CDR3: CASSQAPVDLGVTDTQYF. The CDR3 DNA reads TGCGCCAGCAGCCAAGCCCCGGTGGACCTGGGGGTCACAGATACGCAGTATTTT.

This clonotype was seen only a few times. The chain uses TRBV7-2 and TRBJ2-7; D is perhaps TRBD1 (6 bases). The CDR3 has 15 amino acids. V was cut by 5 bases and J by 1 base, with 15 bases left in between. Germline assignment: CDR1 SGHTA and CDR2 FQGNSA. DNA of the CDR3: TGTGCCAGCAGCCCTGAGGGACACCCATCCTACGAGCAGTACTTC. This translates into CASSPEGHPSYEQYF.

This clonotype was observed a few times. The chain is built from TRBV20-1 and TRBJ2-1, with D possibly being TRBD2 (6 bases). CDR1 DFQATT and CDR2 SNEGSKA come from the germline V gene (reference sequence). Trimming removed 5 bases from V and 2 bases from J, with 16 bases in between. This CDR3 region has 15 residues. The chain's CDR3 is CSAPSGGVTYNEQFF. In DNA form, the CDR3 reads TGCAGTGCTCCCTCCGGCGGGGTTACCTACAATGAGCAGTTCTTC.

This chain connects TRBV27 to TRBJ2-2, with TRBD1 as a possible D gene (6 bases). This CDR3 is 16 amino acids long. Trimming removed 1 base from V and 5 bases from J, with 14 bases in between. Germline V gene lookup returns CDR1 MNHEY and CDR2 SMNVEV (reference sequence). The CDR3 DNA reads TGTGCCAGCAGTTTATACCCTCAGGGGTTGACCGGGGAGCTGTTTTTT. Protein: CASSLYPQGLTGELFF.

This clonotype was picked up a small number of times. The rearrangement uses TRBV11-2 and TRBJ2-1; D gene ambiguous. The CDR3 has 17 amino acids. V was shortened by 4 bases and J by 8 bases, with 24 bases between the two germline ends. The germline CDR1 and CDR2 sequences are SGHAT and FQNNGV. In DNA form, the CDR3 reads TGTGCCAGCAGCTCCCCCTTTTTAGCCGTAGGTACCGATGAGCAGTTCTTC. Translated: CASSSPFLAVGTDEQFF.

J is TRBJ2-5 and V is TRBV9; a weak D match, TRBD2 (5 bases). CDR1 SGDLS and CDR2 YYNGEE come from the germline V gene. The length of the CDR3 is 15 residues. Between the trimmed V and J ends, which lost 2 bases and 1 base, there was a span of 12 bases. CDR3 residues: CASSVSSGRQETQYF. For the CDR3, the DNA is TGTGCCAGCAGCGTTTCGAGCGGTCGCCAAGAGACCCAGTACTTC. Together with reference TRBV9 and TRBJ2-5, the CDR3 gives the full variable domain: DSGVTQTPKHLITATGQRVTLRCSPRSGDLSVYWYQQSLDQGLQFLIQYYNGEERAKGNILERFSAQQFPDLHSELNLSSLELGDSALYFCASSVSSGRQETQYFGPGTRLLVL.

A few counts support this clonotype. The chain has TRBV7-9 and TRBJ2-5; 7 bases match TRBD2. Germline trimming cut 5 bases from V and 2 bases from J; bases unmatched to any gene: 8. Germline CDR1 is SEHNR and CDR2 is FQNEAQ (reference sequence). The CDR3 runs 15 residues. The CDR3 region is CASSVPGLDQETQYF. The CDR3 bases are TGTGCCAGCAGCGTCCCAGGACTAGATCAAGAGACCCAGTACTTC. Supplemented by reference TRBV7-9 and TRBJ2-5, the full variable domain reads DTGVSQNPRHKITKRGQNVTFRCDPISEHNRLYWYRQTLGQGPEFLTYFQNEAQLEKSRLLSDRFSAERPKGSFSTLEIQRTEQGDSAMYLCASSVPGLDQETQYFGPGTRLLVL.

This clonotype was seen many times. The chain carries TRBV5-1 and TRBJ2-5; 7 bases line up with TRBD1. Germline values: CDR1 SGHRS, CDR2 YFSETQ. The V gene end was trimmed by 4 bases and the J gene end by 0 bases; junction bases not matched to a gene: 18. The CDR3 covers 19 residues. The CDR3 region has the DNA TGCGCCAGCAGCGTCACAGGGGCCTCGACAAACCCCCACCAAGAGACCCAGTACTTC. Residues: CASSVTGASTNPHQETQYF.

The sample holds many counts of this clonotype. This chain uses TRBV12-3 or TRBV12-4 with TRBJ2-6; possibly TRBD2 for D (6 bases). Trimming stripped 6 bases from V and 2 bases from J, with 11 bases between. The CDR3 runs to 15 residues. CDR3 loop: CASSLRGAGANVLTF. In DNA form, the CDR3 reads TGTGCCAGCAGCTTGCGGGGCGCTGGGGCCAACGTCCTGACTTTC.

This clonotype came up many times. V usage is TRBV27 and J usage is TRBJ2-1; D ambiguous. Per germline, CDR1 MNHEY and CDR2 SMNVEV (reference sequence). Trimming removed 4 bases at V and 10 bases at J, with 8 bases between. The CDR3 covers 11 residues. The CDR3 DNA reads TGTGCCAGCAGTTACCACCTAGAGCAGTTCTTC. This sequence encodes CASSYHLEQFF.

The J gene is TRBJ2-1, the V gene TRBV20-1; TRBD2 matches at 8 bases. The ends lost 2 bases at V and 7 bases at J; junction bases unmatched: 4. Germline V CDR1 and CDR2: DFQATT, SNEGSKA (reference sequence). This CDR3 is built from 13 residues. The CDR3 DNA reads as TGCAGTGCTAGAAGCGGGAGCGGAAATGAGCAGTTCTTC. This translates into CSARSGSGNEQFF.

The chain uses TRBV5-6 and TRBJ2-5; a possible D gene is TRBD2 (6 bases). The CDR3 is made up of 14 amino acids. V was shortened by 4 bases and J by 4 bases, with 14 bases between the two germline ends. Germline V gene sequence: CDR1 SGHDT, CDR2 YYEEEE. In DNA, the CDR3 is TGTGCCAGCAGCCGTTCTGGGGGGTTAGAGACCCAGTACTTC. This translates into CASSRSGGLETQYF.

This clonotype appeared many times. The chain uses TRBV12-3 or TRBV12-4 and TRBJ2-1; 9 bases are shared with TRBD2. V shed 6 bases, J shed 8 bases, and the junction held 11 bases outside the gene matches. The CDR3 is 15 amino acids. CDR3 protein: CASSPPGTSIYEQFF. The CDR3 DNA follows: TGTGCCAGCAGCCCCCCCGGGACTAGCATTTATGAGCAGTTCTTC.

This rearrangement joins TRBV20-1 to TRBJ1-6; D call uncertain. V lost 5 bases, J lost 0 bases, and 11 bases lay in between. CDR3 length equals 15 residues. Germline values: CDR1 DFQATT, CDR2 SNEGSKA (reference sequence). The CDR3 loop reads CSAPLGSSYNSPLHF. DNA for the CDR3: TGCAGTGCTCCGTTAGGGAGCTCCTATAATTCACCCCTCCACTTT.